These 6 T cell receptor beta chains were sequenced from one sample in a study of a mutant IDH1 vaccine in newly diagnosed glioma. The time point is: week 5, during vaccination. Vaccination comprised doses that each held 300 ug of mutant IDH1 20-mer peptide, plus topical imiquimod. The antigens of these receptors remain unknown. Produced via immunoSEQ multiplex PCR; TCRdb's table is partial and in-frame only. Of 32,000 or so clones in the sample, approximately 83% were seen once. The sequencing here drew on PBMCs, taken from a glioma patient whose treatment included an IDH1 peptide vaccine. The receptors were sampled from a man in his thirties or forties with glioma.

The V and J genes are TRBV30 and TRBJ2-7; 7 bases agree with TRBD1. V was pared by 0 bases and J by 2 bases, with 4 bases of the junction left unmatched. This CDR3 has 14 amino acids. CDR1 and CDR2 from the germline V gene are GTSNPN and SVGIG (reference sequence). Here the CDR3 DNA reads TGTGCCTGGAGTGTGGACAGGCGACCCTACGAGCAGTACTTC. Translating gives CAWSVDRRPYEQYF.

The chain combines TRBV6-6 with TRBJ2-3; 7 bases agree with TRBD1. With 2 bases clipped from V and 5 bases from J, the junction kept 1 base outside the gene matches. Germline lookup yields CDR1 MNHNY and CDR2 SVGAGI (reference sequence). CDR3 length equals 13 residues. CDR3 in amino acids: CASSYGTEDTQYF. CDR3 DNA sequence: TGTGCCAGCAGTTACGGGACAGAAGATACGCAGTATTTT.

V and J are TRBV5-5 and TRBJ1-5; D remains unclear. The CDR3 is 13 amino acids. Per germline, CDR1 SGHKS and CDR2 YYEKEE (reference sequence). Trimming removed 2 bases from V and 4 bases from J, with 7 bases in between. The CDR3 protein is CASSFTVNQPQHF. The CDR3 region has the DNA TGTGCCAGCAGCTTCACAGTTAATCAGCCCCAGCATTTT.

The J gene is TRBJ1-5, the V gene TRBV2, with D perhaps TRBD1 (5 bases). The CDR3 length is 13 residues. The ends were cut back, 8 bases at V and 3 bases at J, with 11 bases in the middle. CDR1 and CDR2 from the germline V gene are SNHLY and FYNNEI. The CDR3 DNA follows: TGTGCCAGCCAGGGTTTGGACAATCAGCCCCAGCATTTT. Residues: CASQGLDNQPQHF.

The V and J genes are TRBV5-4 and TRBJ2-7, with 9 bases lining up with TRBD1. The CDR3 loop spans 15 amino acids. V was clipped by 3 bases and J by 2 bases; unmatched bases: 6. Germline V gene data show CDR1 as SGHNT and CDR2 as YYREEE (reference sequence). Written as DNA, the CDR3 is TGTGCCAGCAGCTCGGGACAGGGACGGGCCTACGAGCAGTACTTC. Its translation: CASSSGQGRAYEQYF.

The chain joins TRBV9 to TRBJ1-2; 9 nucleotides line up with TRBD1. Germline loops: CDR1 SGDLS, CDR2 YYNGEE. There are 17 residues in the CDR3. The ends lost 2 bases at V and 5 bases at J; junction bases unmatched: 13. Here the CDR3 reads CASSVYAGTGHSYGYTF. The CDR3, as DNA: TGTGCCAGCAGCGTCTATGCCGGGACAGGGCATTCGTATGGCTACACCTTC. Using reference TRBV9 and TRBJ1-2 for the parts outside the CDR3, the full variable domain is DSGVTQTPKHLITATGQRVTLRCSPRSGDLSVYWYQQSLDQGLQFLIQYYNGEERAKGNILERFSAQQFPDLHSELNLSSLELGDSALYFCASSVYAGTGHSYGYTFGSGTRLTVV.